This T cell receptor beta chain was recorded in a study of radiotherapy plus CTLA-4 blockade in lung cancer. Whole-study context: Among enrolled patients, roughly 20% responded and 31% achieved disease control.

Here immunoSEQ multiplex PCR was the method, and the copy in TCRdb shows in-frame clones only, minus some. The repertoire has 30,000 to 35,000 clones, 60% to 75% of them found once; the top ten carry 4%. Per the germline V gene, CDR1 is MNHNY and CDR2 is SVGAGI (reference sequence). The trim removed 6 bases at V and 1 base at J, leaving 5 bases unmatched. The CDR3 loop spans 15 amino acids. Study outcomes and limitations: Blood saw expansion of tumor-derived TCR clones after radiotherapy plus ipilimumab.

In regard to this clone: Its specificity is unknown.

It was focal radiation plus CTLA-4 blockade with ipilimumab that patients with chemo-refractory metastatic non-small-cell lung cancer received. The material sequenced was peripheral blood, taken from a patient treated with radiotherapy plus ipilimumab. The TCR sequence derives from a human donor with non-small cell lung cancer who had stable disease on radiotherapy plus ipilimumab. The chain uses TRBV6-6 and TRBJ2-2; 7 bases are shared with TRBD1. CDR3 sequence: CASRRGTENTGELFF. For the CDR3, the DNA is TGTGCCAGCAGGCGAGGGACAGAGAACACCGGGGAGCTGTTTTTT.